A single sample is the source of the 13 T cell receptor beta chains below, sequenced in a study of T cell repertoires in cytomegalovirus infection. No cognate antigen is known for these TCRs. TCRdb used MiXCR to reprocess the reads, holding one entry per CDR3 protein. The sample lists fewer than 650,000 distinct CDR3 sequences; over 35% were seen once. This specimen was cultured PBMCs, taken from culture after CMV antigen stimulation. The receptors derive from a human donor in good health (CMV status not recorded). Some clones in this sample may be carry-over from other donors' samples.

The chain couples TRBV7-6 to TRBJ2-2, with 9 bases aligning to TRBD2. This CDR3 has 17 residues. Germline CDR1 is SGHVS and CDR2 is FNYEAQ. With V trimmed by 5 bases and J by 7 bases, 14 bases remained unmatched. This CDR3 reads CASSPELLAGAGGELFF. In DNA form, the CDR3 reads TGTGCCAGCAGCCCTGAGTTGTTAGCGGGAGCTGGCGGGGAGCTGTTTTTT.

This sequence joins TRBV5-4 and TRBJ2-1; 8 positions match TRBD1. Germline CDR1 and CDR2: SGHNT and YYREEE (reference sequence). V was clipped by 3 bases and J by 2 bases; unmatched bases: 7. The CDR3 runs 16 residues. The CDR3 sequence: CASSSRTGNTYNEQFF. CDR3 bases: TGTGCCAGCAGCTCCCGGACAGGGAATACCTACAATGAGCAGTTCTTC. The full variable domain, its missing parts supplied by reference TRBV5-4 and TRBJ2-1, is ETGVTQSPTHLIKTRGQQVTLRCSSQSGHNTVSWYQQALGQGPQFIFQYYREEENGRGNFPPRFSGLQFPNYSSELNVNALELDDSALYLCASSSRTGNTYNEQFFGPGTRLTVL.

V usage is TRBV4-1 and J usage is TRBJ2-1, with D perhaps being TRBD1 or TRBD2 (5 bases each). Germline CDR1 reads MGHRA; CDR2 reads YSYEKL. Trimming took 2 bases from V and 8 from J, leaving 13 bases between them. This CDR3 has 14 residues. CDR3 sequence reads: CASSQFPGPYEQFF. The CDR3, as DNA: TGCGCCAGCAGCCAATTCCCGGGACCCTATGAGCAGTTCTTC.

The rearrangement joins TRBV7-2 to TRBJ2-5; no reliable D call. V lost 7 bases to trimming and J lost 9 bases, with 18 bases between them. The CDR3 runs 13 residues. Germline lookup yields CDR1 SGHTA and CDR2 FQGNSA. CDR3 loop: CASTHYAVRAQYF. The CDR3 nucleotides are TGTGCCAGCACTCATTACGCGGTCCGGGCCCAGTACTTC.

This clonotype turned up a few times. This chain uses TRBV6-2 or TRBV6-3 with TRBJ2-1; D is perhaps TRBD1 (6 bases). Trimming shortened V by 10 bases and J by 0 bases, and 16 bases separated the two germline ends. Germline CDR1 and CDR2: MNHEY and SVGEGT. The CDR3 is 15 residues long. The chain's CDR3 is CATHAGVSSYNEQFF. The CDR3 DNA sequence: TGTGCCACGCACGCAGGGGTAAGCTCCTACAATGAGCAGTTCTTC.

The rearrangement joins TRBV20-1 to TRBJ2-7, with D possibly TRBD2 on 6 matching bases. The CDR3 sequence is 13 residues long. V lost 6 bases and J lost 6, with 18 bases in between. The germline V gene encodes CDR1 DFQATT and CDR2 SNEGSKA (reference sequence). CDR3 DNA sequence: TGCAGTGCCTTAGCGGCCCTGACGGGCGAGCAGTACTTC. This gives the protein CSALAALTGEQYF.

This clonotype was observed at least ten times. The chain recombines TRBV7-2 with TRBJ1-2; no firm D call. Trimming shortened V by 3 bases and J by 1 base, and 9 bases separated the two germline ends. CDR1 SGHTA and CDR2 FQGNSA come from the germline V gene. CDR3 length: 14 amino acids. The DNA for the CDR3 is TGTGCCAGCAGCTTGAACAGCCTTAACTATGGCTACACCTTC. Its protein is CASSLNSLNYGYTF.

The gene calls are TRBV7-6 and TRBJ1-3, with 7 bases lining up with TRBD1. The CDR3 has 14 amino acids. V shed 4 bases, J shed 4 bases, and the junction held 4 bases outside the gene matches. Germline V CDR1 and CDR2: SGHVS, FNYEAQ. For the CDR3, the DNA is TGTGCCAGCAGCTCCCCGGGACAGGGAAACACCATATATTTT. Translation gives CASSSPGQGNTIYF.

This chain uses TRBV5-1 with TRBJ2-3, with D tentatively TRBD2 (5 bases). V lost 0 bases and J 5 bases, leaving 10 bases between the germline ends. The CDR3 extends over 14 amino acids. Germline loops: CDR1 SGHRS, CDR2 YFSETQ. The CDR3 bases are TGCGCCAGCAGCTTGGCCCTAGCTCGAGATACGCAGTATTTT. This gives the protein CASSLALARDTQYF.

The V gene is TRBV11-2, the J gene TRBJ2-3; 8 nucleotides align to TRBD2. Germline assignment: CDR1 SGHAT and CDR2 FQNNGV. This CDR3 spans 15 amino acids. With 3 bases clipped from V and 6 bases from J, the junction kept 8 bases outside the gene matches. CDR3 nucleotide sequence: TGTGCCAGCAGCTTCTCAGCGGGGGTGACCGATACGCAGTATTTT. Protein product: CASSFSAGVTDTQYF. Looking up the rest from reference TRBV11-2 and TRBJ2-3 gives the full variable domain: EAGVAQSPRYKIIEKRQSVAFWCNPISGHATLYWYQQILGQGPKLLIQFQNNGVVDDSQLPKDRFSAERLKGVDSTLKIQPAKLEDSAVYLCASSFSAGVTDTQYFGPGTRLTVL.

This clonotype was recorded many times. DNA of the CDR3: TGTGCCAGCGGCGGGGGGGCGGAGACCCAGTACTTC. Residues: CASGGGAETQYF. This sequence joins TRBV7-2 and TRBJ2-5; TRBD2 agrees at 9 bases. Germline V gene sequence: CDR1 SGHTA, CDR2 FQGNSA. J gave up 5 bases and V 8 bases, and 3 bases lay outside the gene matches. The CDR3 loop spans 12 amino acids.

This clonotype was detected many times. The J gene is TRBJ1-4, the V gene TRBV7-2; D remains unclear. V was shortened by 1 base and J by 5 bases, with 11 bases between the two germline ends. The CDR3 sequence is 15 residues long. Germline V CDR1 and CDR2: SGHTA, FQGNSA. CDR3 sequence (DNA): TGTGCCAGCAGCTTAGGCCCCTCAAGCAATGAAAAACTGTTTTTT. This sequence encodes CASSLGPSSNEKLFF. The variable domain in full, with the rest retrieved from reference TRBV7-2 and TRBJ1-4, is GAGVSQSPSNKVTEKGKDVELRCDPISGHTALYWYRQSLGQGLEFLIYFQGNSAPDKSGLPSDRFSAERTGGSVSTLTIQRTQQEDSAVYLCASSLGPSSNEKLFFGSGTQLSVL.

The chain employs TRBV4-3 and TRBJ2-5; D is ambiguous. The CDR3 has 15 residues. Germline values: CDR1 LGHNA, CDR2 YSLEER. Trimming stripped 1 base from V and 5 bases from J, with 14 bases between. CDR3 residues: CASSQAGWINETQYF. In DNA form, the CDR3 reads TGCGCCAGCAGCCAAGCGGGCTGGATCAACGAGACCCAGTACTTC.